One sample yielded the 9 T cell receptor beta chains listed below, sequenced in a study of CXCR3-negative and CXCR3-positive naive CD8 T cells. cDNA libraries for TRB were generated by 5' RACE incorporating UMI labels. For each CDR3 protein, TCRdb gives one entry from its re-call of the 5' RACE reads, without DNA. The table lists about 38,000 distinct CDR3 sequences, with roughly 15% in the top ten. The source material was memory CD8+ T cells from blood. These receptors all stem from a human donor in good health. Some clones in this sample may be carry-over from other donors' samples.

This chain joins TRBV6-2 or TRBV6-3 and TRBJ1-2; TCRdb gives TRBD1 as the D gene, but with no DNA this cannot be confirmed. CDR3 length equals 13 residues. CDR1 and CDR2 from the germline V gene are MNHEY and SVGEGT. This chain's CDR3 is CASSSTGHYGYTF.

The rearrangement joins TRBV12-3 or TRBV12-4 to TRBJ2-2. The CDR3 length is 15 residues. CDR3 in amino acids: CASSFRTANTGELFF.

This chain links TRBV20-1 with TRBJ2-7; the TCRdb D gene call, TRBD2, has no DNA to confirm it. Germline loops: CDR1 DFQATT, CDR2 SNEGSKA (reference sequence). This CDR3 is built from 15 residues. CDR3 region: CSARDPAGDILGQYF.

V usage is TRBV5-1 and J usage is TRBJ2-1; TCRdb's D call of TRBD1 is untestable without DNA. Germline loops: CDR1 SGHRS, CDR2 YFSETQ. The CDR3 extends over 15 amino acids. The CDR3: CASSLNWGAGNEQFF.

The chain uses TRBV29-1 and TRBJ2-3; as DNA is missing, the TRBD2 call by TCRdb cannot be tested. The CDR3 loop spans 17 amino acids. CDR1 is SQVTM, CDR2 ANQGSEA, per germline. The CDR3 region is CSVEGLAGGSSTDTQYF.

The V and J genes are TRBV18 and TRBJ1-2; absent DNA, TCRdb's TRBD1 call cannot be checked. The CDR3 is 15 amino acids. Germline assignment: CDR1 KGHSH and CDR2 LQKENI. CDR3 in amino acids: CASSPQDDPRDGYTF.

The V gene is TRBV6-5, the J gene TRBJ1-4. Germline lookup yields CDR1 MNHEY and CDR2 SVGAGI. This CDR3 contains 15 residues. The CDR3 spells CASSTVGAENEKLFF.

CDR3 sequence reads: CASSLAGPEAFF. This chain joins TRBV5-1 and TRBJ1-1. Per the germline V gene, CDR1 is SGHRS and CDR2 is YFSETQ. The CDR3 has 12 residues.

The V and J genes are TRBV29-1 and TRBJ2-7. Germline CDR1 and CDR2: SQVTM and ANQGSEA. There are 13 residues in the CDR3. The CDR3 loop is CSVESRSPGEQYF.